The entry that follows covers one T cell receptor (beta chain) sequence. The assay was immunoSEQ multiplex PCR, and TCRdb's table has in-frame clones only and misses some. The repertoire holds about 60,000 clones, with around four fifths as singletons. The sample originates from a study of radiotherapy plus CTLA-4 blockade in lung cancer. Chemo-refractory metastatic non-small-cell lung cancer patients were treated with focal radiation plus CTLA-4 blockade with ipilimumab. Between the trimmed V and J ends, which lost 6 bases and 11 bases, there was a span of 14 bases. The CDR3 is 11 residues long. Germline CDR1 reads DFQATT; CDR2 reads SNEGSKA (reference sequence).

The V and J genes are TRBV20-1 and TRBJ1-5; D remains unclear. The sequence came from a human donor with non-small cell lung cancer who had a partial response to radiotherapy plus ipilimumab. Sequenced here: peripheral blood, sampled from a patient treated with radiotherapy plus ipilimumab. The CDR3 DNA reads TGCAGTGCCTTTCAGACACCTTCCCAGCATTTT. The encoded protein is CSAFQTPSQHF.